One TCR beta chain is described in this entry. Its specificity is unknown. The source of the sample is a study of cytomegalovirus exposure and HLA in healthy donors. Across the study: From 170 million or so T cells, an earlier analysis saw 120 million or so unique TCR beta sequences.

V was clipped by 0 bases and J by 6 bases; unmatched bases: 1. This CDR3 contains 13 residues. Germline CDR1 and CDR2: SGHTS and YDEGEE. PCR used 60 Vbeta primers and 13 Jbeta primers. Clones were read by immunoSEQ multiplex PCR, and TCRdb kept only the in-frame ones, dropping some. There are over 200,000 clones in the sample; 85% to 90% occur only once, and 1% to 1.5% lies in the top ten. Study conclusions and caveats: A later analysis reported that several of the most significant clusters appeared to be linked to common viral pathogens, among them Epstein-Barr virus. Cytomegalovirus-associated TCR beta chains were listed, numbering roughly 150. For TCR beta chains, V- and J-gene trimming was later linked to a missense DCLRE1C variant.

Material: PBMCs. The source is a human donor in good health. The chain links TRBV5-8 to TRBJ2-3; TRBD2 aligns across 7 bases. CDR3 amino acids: CASSLGAGDTQYF. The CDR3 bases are TGTGCCAGCAGCTTGGGAGCGGGGGATACGCAGTATTTT.